Listed below are T cell receptor beta chains from one sample, sequenced in a study of post-analysis software for immune sequencing data. TCRdb re-derived calls from the PCR reads in MiXCR, one entry per CDR3 protein. Of around 200,000 distinct CDR3 sequences listed, around 30% are singletons. Sequencing was carried out using blood. These receptors were taken from a girl between 2 and 17 years old with multiple sclerosis. The CDR3 runs from the conserved cysteine through the conserved F or W. A D gene is named only where the DNA matches it firmly. Expanded clones get a size class; other rows say once, few or many, or leave the size out.

D gene: .; J gene: TRBJ2-7; V gene: TRBV5-1; clone size: few; CDR3 protein: CASSPGLGESVYEQYF; CDR3 DNA: TGCGCCAGCAGCCCAGGTTTGGGGGAAAGCGTCTACGAGCAGTACTTC
D gene: TRBD2; J gene: TRBJ2-1; V gene: TRBV29-1; clone size: .; CDR3 protein: CSVKASGGPWVNNEQFF; CDR3 DNA: TGCAGCGTTAAGGCCAGCGGGGGGCCTTGGGTGAACAATGAGCAGTTCTTC
D gene: .; J gene: TRBJ2-7; V gene: TRBV19; clone size: .; CDR3 protein: CASSIALGRFYEQYF; CDR3 DNA: TGTGCCAGTAGTATAGCCCTTGGACGGTTCTACGAGCAGTACTTC
D gene: TRBD2; J gene: TRBJ2-7; V gene: TRBV20-1; clone size: many; CDR3 protein: CSAPSTTSGYSYEQYF; CDR3 DNA: TGCAGTGCCCCCTCGACTACTAGCGGGTATTCCTACGAGCAGTACTTC
D gene: .; J gene: TRBJ2-7; V gene: TRBV6-5; clone size: .; CDR3 protein: CASSPGADDNEQYF; CDR3 DNA: TGTGCCAGCAGTCCCGGGGCCGATGACAACGAGCAGTACTTC
D gene: .; J gene: TRBJ2-7; V gene: TRBV2; clone size: many; CDR3 protein: CASASRALSSYEQYF; CDR3 DNA: TGTGCCAGCGCCTCCCGAGCGCTCAGCTCCTACGAGCAGTACTTC
D gene: TRBD1; J gene: TRBJ2-7; V gene: TRBV6-5; clone size: .; CDR3 protein: CASSYSGGTVSYGQYF; CDR3 DNA: TGTGCCAGCAGTTACTCGGGTGGGACAGTCTCCTACGGGCAGTACTTC
D gene: .; J gene: TRBJ2-7; V gene: TRBV30; clone size: .; CDR3 protein: CAWSPGNYEQYF; CDR3 DNA: TGTGCCTGGAGCCCTGGGAACTACGAGCAGTACTTC
D gene: TRBD2; J gene: TRBJ2-3; V gene: TRBV12-3/TRBV12-4; clone size: .; CDR3 protein: CASSLGLAGASAQYF; CDR3 DNA: TGTGCCAGCAGTTTGGGGCTAGCGGGGGCCTCGGCGCAGTATTTT
D gene: .; J gene: TRBJ1-2; V gene: TRBV4-1; clone size: many; CDR3 protein: CASSQLSLATNYGYTF; CDR3 DNA: TGCGCCAGCAGCCAACTTTCTCTCGCAACTAACTATGGCTACACCTTC
D gene: .; J gene: TRBJ2-1; V gene: TRBV6-2/TRBV6-3; clone size: many; CDR3 protein: CASSLQSSYNEQFF; CDR3 DNA: TGTGCCAGCAGTCTACAAAGCTCCTACAATGAGCAGTTCTTC
D gene: TRBD2; J gene: TRBJ2-7; V gene: TRBV7-8; clone size: many; CDR3 protein: CASSFRETSGYEQYF; CDR3 DNA: TGTGCCAGCAGCTTCCGTGAGACTAGCGGTTACGAGCAGTACTTC
D gene: .; J gene: TRBJ1-6; V gene: TRBV20-1; clone size: few; CDR3 protein: CSAARTANSPLHF; CDR3 DNA: TGCAGTGCCGCAAGGACAGCTAATTCACCCCTCCACTTT
D gene: .; J gene: TRBJ2-1; V gene: TRBV5-1; clone size: many; CDR3 protein: CASSSQGGYNEQFF; CDR3 DNA: TGCGCCAGCAGCTCTCAGGGGGGGTACAATGAGCAGTTCTTC
D gene: TRBD1; J gene: TRBJ2-7; V gene: TRBV7-9; clone size: .; CDR3 protein: CASSSLGQGEYEQYF; CDR3 DNA: TGTGCCAGCAGCTCCTTGGGACAGGGAGAGTACGAGCAGTACTTC
D gene: TRBD2; J gene: TRBJ2-1; V gene: TRBV4-1; clone size: many; CDR3 protein: CASSQWGLADNEQFF; CDR3 DNA: TGCGCCAGCAGCCAGTGGGGACTAGCGGACAATGAGCAGTTCTTC
D gene: .; J gene: TRBJ2-5; V gene: TRBV14; clone size: .; CDR3 protein: CASSQDLVQGTQYF; CDR3 DNA: TGTGCCAGCAGCCAAGATTTGGTGCAGGGGACCCAGTACTTC
D gene: .; J gene: TRBJ1-1; V gene: TRBV4-1; clone size: few; CDR3 protein: CASWARGEAFF; CDR3 DNA: TGCGCCAGCTGGGCACGGGGCGAAGCTTTCTTT
D gene: .; J gene: TRBJ1-1; V gene: TRBV28; clone size: few; CDR3 protein: CASRSHDRPPEAFF; CDR3 DNA: TGTGCCAGCAGATCCCACGACAGGCCCCCCGAAGCTTTCTTT
D gene: .; J gene: TRBJ2-1; V gene: TRBV12-3/TRBV12-4; clone size: few; CDR3 protein: CASSKRLGSNEQFF; CDR3 DNA: TGTGCCAGCAGCAAACGACTAGGGTCCAATGAGCAGTTCTTC
D gene: .; J gene: TRBJ2-5; V gene: TRBV28; clone size: many; CDR3 protein: CASSPLPGPPQETQYF; CDR3 DNA: TGTGCCAGCAGTCCCCTGCCAGGCCCCCCCCAAGAGACCCAGTACTTC
D gene: TRBD1; J gene: TRBJ1-2; V gene: TRBV4-2; clone size: many; CDR3 protein: CASSQVDRASGYTF; CDR3 DNA: TGTGCCAGCAGCCAAGTTGACAGGGCCTCTGGCTACACCTTC
D gene: .; J gene: TRBJ2-4; V gene: TRBV29-1; clone size: many; CDR3 protein: CSVVSGAKNIQYF; CDR3 DNA: TGCAGCGTTGTTAGCGGAGCCAAAAACATTCAGTACTTC
D gene: .; J gene: TRBJ1-2; V gene: TRBV19; clone size: .; CDR3 protein: CASSIGMFVVGGYTF; CDR3 DNA: TGTGCCAGTAGTATTGGGATGTTCGTCGTGGGGGGCTACACCTTC
D gene: TRBD1; J gene: TRBJ2-2; V gene: TRBV20-1; clone size: .; CDR3 protein: CSARRTGSGELFF; CDR3 DNA: TGCAGTGCTAGGAGGACAGGTTCCGGGGAGCTGTTTTTT
D gene: .; J gene: TRBJ2-1; V gene: TRBV6-6; clone size: .; CDR3 protein: CASSRGTSYNEQFF; CDR3 DNA: TGTGCCAGCAGCCGGGGGACCTCCTACAATGAGCAGTTCTTC
D gene: TRBD2; J gene: TRBJ2-3; V gene: TRBV2; clone size: many; CDR3 protein: CASRNLGLAGDTQYF; CDR3 DNA: TGTGCCAGCAGAAACCTGGGACTAGCGGGAGATACGCAGTATTTT
D gene: .; J gene: TRBJ2-1; V gene: TRBV5-5; clone size: .; CDR3 protein: CASSVPRTENEQFF; CDR3 DNA: TGTGCCAGCAGCGTCCCCCGGACAGAGAATGAGCAGTTCTTC